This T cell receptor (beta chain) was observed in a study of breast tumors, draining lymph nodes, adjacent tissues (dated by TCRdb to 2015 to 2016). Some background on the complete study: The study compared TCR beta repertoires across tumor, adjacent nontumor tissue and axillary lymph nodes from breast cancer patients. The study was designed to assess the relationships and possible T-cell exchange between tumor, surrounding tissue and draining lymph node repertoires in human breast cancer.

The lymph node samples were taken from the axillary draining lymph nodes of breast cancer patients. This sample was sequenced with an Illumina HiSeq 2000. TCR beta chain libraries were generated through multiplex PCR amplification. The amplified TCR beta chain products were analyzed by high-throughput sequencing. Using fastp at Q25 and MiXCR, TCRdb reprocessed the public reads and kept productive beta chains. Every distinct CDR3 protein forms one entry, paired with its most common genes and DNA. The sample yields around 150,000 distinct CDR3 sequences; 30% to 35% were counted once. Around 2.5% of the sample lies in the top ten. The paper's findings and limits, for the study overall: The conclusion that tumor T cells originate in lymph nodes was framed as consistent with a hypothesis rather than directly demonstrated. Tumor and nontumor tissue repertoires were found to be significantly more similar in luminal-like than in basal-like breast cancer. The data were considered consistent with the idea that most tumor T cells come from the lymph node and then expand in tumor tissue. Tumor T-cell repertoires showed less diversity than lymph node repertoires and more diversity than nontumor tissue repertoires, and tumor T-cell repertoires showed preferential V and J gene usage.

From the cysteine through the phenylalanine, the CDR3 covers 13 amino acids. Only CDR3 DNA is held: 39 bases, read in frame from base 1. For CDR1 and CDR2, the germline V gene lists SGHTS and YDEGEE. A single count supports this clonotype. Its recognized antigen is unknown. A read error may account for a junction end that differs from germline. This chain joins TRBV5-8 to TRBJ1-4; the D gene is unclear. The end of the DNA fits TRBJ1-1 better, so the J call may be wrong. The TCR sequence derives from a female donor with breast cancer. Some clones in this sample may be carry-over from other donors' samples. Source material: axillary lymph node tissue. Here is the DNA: TGCGCCAGCAGCTTGGAGGGCACCGTGGAAGCTTTCTTT. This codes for CASSLEGTVEAFF.